The 19 T cell receptor beta chains in this list originate from one sample, sequenced in a study of CD8+CD57+ T cells in acquired aplastic anemia. According to the study, genomic DNA was the template for TCR beta VDJ and CDR3 profiling. TCRdb processed the reads anew with MiXCR; each CDR3 protein has one entry. The sample comprises around 180,000 distinct CDR3 sequences, nearly 50% of which are singletons, and 10% to 15% rests with the top ten. Patients sequenced had flow cytometry evidence of CD8+CD57+ cell expansion. The specimen sequenced was sorted CD4+, CD8+, or CD8+CD57+ T cells (not recorded which) from PBMCs. These receptors originate from a human donor with aplastic anemia.

This clonotype was seen ten or more times. The CDR3 region has the DNA TGTGCCAGCGACCCGGACAGGATTGGTTCACCCCTCCACTTT. This gives the protein CASDPDRIGSPLHF. The chain joins TRBV25-1 to TRBJ1-6; 7 bases agree with TRBD1. The length of the CDR3 is 14 residues. Germline V gene data show CDR1 as MGHDK and CDR2 as SYGVNS. V lost 8 bases to trimming and J lost 9 bases; unmatched junction nucleotides: 10.

The sample holds a few counts of this clonotype. V usage is TRBV10-3 and J usage is TRBJ1-2; unclear D gene. Germline CDR1 is ENHRY and CDR2 is SYGVKD. This CDR3 is 16 amino acids long. V lost 0 bases and J lost 7, with 18 bases in between. CDR3 nucleotides: TGTGCCATCAGTGAGTCCGGCAAGGCATCGTCTTTTGGCTACACCTTC. Translated: CAISESGKASSFGYTF.

This clonotype was detected ten times or more. This chain joins TRBV5-5 and TRBJ2-5, with 8 bases fitting TRBD2. After removal of 0 bases from V and 2 bases from J, the junction contained 9 bases not matched to a gene. The CDR3 contains 17 residues. CDR1 is SGHKS and CDR2 is YYEKEE in the germline V gene (reference sequence). The CDR3 bases are TGTGCCAGCAGCTTGGCGGGCAGCGGGGGTCCTCAAGAGACCCAGTACTTC. Residues: CASSLAGSGGPQETQYF.

The chain recombines TRBV5-1 with TRBJ2-2; 8 bases align to TRBD2. Trimming at V came to 3 bases and at J to 7 bases, leaving 8 bases not matched to a gene. CDR3 length equals 15 residues. The germline CDR1 and CDR2 sequences are SGHRS and YFSETQ. CDR3 nucleotides: TGCGCCAGCAGCTCCATAGCGGGGTCTAGCGGGGAGCTGTTTTTT. It yields the protein CASSSIAGSSGELFF.

This clonotype was picked up one time. The rearrangement links TRBV24-1 to TRBJ2-6; 7 bases agree with TRBD1. The germline V gene has CDR1 KGHDR and CDR2 SFDVKD. With 4 bases clipped from V and 0 bases from J, the junction kept 17 bases outside the gene matches. This CDR3 contains 21 residues. CDR3 sequence: CATSDYRGVPGLCSGANVLTF. The CDR3 DNA follows: TGTGCCACCAGTGACTACAGGGGAGTCCCCGGGCTGTGCTCTGGGGCCAACGTCCTGACTTTC.

The gene calls are TRBV27 and TRBJ1-6, with D maybe TRBD1 (6 bases). The CDR3 is 15 amino acids. V was pared by 7 bases and J by 6 bases, with 16 bases between. Germline V lookup: CDR1 MNHEY, CDR2 SMNVEV (reference sequence). In DNA, the CDR3 is TGTGCCAGCATTTCACAGGGTGGAATTAATTCACCCCTCCACTTT. This gives the protein CASISQGGINSPLHF.

This clonotype was picked up many times. This chain joins TRBV19 and TRBJ1-2, with D uncertain. Germline values: CDR1 LNHDA, CDR2 SQIVND (reference sequence). The CDR3 is 11 residues long. V shed 5 bases and J shed 4 bases, with 5 bases lying between them. CDR3 bases: TGTGCCAGTAGTCTAGCCTATGGCTACACCTTC. Its protein product is CASSLAYGYTF.

This clonotype occurred many times. J is TRBJ1-6 and V is TRBV9; a possible D gene is TRBD1 (5 bases). Trimming stripped 5 bases from V and 7 bases from J, with 13 bases between. CDR1 and CDR2 (germline): SGDLS, YYNGEE. The CDR3 runs to 14 residues. DNA of the CDR3: TGTGCCAGCAGAGCCCCGGGGGACAATTCACCCCTCCACTTT. It encodes CASRAPGDNSPLHF. Using reference TRBV9 and TRBJ1-6 for the parts outside the CDR3, the full variable domain is DSGVTQTPKHLITATGQRVTLRCSPRSGDLSVYWYQQSLDQGLQFLIQYYNGEERAKGNILERFSAQQFPDLHSELNLSSLELGDSALYFCASRAPGDNSPLHFGNGTRLTVT.

The chain joins TRBV29-1 to TRBJ2-3; D is perhaps TRBD1 (6 bases). Trimming removed 0 bases from V and 2 bases from J, with 15 bases in between. Germline lookup yields CDR1 SQVTM and CDR2 ANQGSEA. The length of the CDR3 is 16 residues. This CDR3 reads CSVEDPWDINTDTQYF. The CDR3 DNA reads as TGCAGCGTTGAAGATCCGTGGGACATCAACACAGATACGCAGTATTTT.

This clonotype appeared many times. The genes are TRBV6-1 and TRBJ1-2; 7 bases map to TRBD1. J was trimmed by 4 bases and V by 5 bases; bases with no gene match: 4. Germline V CDR1 and CDR2: MNHNS, SASEGT. This CDR3 has 13 amino acids. DNA of the CDR3: TGTGCCAGCAGTCAAGGACAGGCCTATGGCTACACCTTC. The encoded protein is CASSQGQAYGYTF.

This chain connects TRBV2 to TRBJ1-5; TRBD1 matches at 9 bases. CDR3 length: 14 amino acids. Unmatched junction bases numbered 5, after V lost 9 bases and J lost 2 bases. The germline V gene encodes CDR1 SNHLY and CDR2 FYNNEI. CDR3 coding DNA: TGTGCCAGTAGGGGGGACAGGGGCAATCAGCCCCAGCATTTT. Translating it yields CASRGDRGNQPQHF.

This clonotype was observed many times. The V and J genes are TRBV6-5 and TRBJ2-7; a possible D gene is TRBD1 (5 bases). CDR1 MNHEY and CDR2 SVGAGI come from the germline V gene. Trimming cost V 2 bases and J 3 bases, with 11 bases left between them. CDR3 size: 14 residues. CDR3 nucleotides: TGTGCCAGCAGTTACAGGGGCAGTAACTACGAGCAGTACTTC. Its translation: CASSYRGSNYEQYF.

The rearrangement uses TRBV25-1 and TRBJ2-7, with 7 bases lining up with TRBD1. The CDR3 is made up of 16 amino acids. The J segment lost 1 base and the V segment lost 1 base, leaving 7 bases of the junction unmatched. CDR1 MGHDK and CDR2 SYGVNS come from the germline V gene. DNA of the CDR3: TGTGCCAGCAGTGAATTTGGACAGGCCAGGTCCTACGAGCAGTACTTC. The encoded protein is CASSEFGQARSYEQYF.

In this sample, this clonotype turned up many times. The chain combines TRBV3-1 with TRBJ2-7; maybe TRBD1 (5 bases). Trimming cost V 2 bases and J 5 bases, with 13 bases left between them. Germline V gene sequence: CDR1 LGHDT, CDR2 YNNKEL (reference sequence). The CDR3 runs 14 residues. The CDR3: CASSQSTRVHEQYF. The CDR3 nucleotides are TGTGCCAGCAGCCAAAGCACCAGGGTCCACGAGCAGTACTTC.

This clonotype appeared many times. The genes are TRBV5-1 and TRBJ1-2, with a tentative D call TRBD1 (6 bases). Germline V lookup: CDR1 SGHRS, CDR2 YFSETQ. The CDR3 covers 12 residues. Trimming took 4 bases from V and 4 from J, leaving 8 bases between them. The CDR3 DNA follows: TGCGCCAGCAGCCCGGACAGCTATGGCTACACCTTC. Protein: CASSPDSYGYTF. The complete variable domain, with remaining parts taken from reference TRBV5-1 and TRBJ1-2, reads KAGVTQTPRYLIKTRGQQVTLSCSPISGHRSVSWYQQTPGQGLQFLFEYFSETQRNKGNFPGRFSGRQFSNSRSEMNVSTLELGDSALYLCASSPDSYGYTFGSGTRLTVV.

This clonotype was counted between two and nine times. The chain joins TRBV10-3 to TRBJ2-2; the match to TRBD2 covers 8 bases. V shed 3 bases, J shed 5 bases, and the junction held 5 bases outside the gene matches. This CDR3 comprises 15 residues. CDR1 and CDR2 (germline): ENHRY, SYGVKD. DNA of the CDR3: TGTGCCATCAGTGATACCGGGAGGGGGACCGGGGAGCTGTTTTTT. This encodes CAISDTGRGTGELFF.

V and J are TRBV20-1 and TRBJ2-1; D not certain. V shed 1 base and J shed 7 bases, with 17 bases lying between them. Germline assignment: CDR1 DFQATT and CDR2 SNEGSKA (reference sequence). CDR3 size: 15 residues. The CDR3 sequence is CSARAAQKLRNEQFF. The DNA for the CDR3 is TGCAGTGCTAGAGCTGCTCAAAAACTAAGGAATGAGCAGTTCTTC.

This clonotype is a singleton in its sample. This chain links TRBV4-1 with TRBJ2-7; possible D gene TRBD1, 5 bases. Trimming removed 1 base at V and 0 bases at J, with 13 bases between. Germline-derived CDR1 and CDR2 are MGHRA and YSYEKL. The CDR3 loop spans 16 amino acids. The CDR3: CASSQVQVMASYEQYF. In nucleotides, the CDR3 is TGCGCCAGCAGCCAAGTACAGGTAATGGCCTCCTACGAGCAGTACTTC.

This clonotype was seen a few times. The junction does not match germline at one end; this may be a read error. The chain employs TRBV2 and TRBJ1-1; D possibly corresponds to TRBD1 (5 bases). Per germline, CDR1 SNHLY and CDR2 FYNNEI. This CDR3 region has 9 residues. CDR3 DNA sequence: TGTGCCAGCAGTGGGAGACAGAACTTT. Amino acid sequence: CASSGRQNF.